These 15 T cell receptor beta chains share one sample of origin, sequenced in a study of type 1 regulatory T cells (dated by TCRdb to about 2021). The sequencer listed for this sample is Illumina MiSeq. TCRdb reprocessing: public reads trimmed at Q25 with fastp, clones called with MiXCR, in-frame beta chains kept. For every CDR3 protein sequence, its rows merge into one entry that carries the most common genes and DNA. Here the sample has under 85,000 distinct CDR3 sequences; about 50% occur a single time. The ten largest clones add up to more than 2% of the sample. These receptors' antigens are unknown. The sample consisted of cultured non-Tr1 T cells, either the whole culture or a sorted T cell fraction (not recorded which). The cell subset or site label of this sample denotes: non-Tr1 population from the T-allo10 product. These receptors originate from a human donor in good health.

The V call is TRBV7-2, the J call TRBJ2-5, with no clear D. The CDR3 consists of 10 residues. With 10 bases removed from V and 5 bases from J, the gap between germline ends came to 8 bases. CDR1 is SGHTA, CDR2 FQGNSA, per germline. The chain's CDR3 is CATGRETQYF. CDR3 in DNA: TGTGCCACCGGCCGGGAGACCCAGTACTTC.

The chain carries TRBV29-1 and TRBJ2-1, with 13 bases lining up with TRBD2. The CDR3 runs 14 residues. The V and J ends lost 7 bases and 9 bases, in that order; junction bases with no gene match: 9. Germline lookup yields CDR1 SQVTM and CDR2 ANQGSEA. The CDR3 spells CSAQLAGGAGEQFF. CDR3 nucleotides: TGCAGCGCCCAACTAGCGGGGGGGGCCGGTGAGCAGTTCTTC.

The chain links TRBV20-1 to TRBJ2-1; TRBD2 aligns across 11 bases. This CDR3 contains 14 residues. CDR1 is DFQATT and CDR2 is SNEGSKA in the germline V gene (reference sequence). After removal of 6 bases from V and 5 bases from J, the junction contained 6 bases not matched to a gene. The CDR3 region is CSAPGLAANNEQFF. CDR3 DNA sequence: TGCAGTGCCCCGGGACTAGCGGCTAACAATGAGCAGTTCTTC.

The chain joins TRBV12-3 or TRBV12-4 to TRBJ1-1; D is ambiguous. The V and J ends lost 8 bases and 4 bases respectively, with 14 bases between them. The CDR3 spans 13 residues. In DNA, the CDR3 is TGTGCCAGCGCAGAAAGGTACACCACTGAAGCTTTCTTT. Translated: CASAERYTTEAFF.

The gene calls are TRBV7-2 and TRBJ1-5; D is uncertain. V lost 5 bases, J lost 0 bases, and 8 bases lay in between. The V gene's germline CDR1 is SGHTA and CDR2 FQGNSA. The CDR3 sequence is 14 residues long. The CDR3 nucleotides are TGTGCCAGCAGCGAGTACTTTAGCAATCAGCCCCAGCATTTT. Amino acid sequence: CASSEYFSNQPQHF. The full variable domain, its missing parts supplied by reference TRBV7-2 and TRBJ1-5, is GAGVSQSPSNKVTEKGKDVELRCDPISGHTALYWYRQSLGQGLEFLIYFQGNSAPDKSGLPSDRFSAERTGGSVSTLTIQRTQQEDSAVYLCASSEYFSNQPQHFGDGTRLSIL.

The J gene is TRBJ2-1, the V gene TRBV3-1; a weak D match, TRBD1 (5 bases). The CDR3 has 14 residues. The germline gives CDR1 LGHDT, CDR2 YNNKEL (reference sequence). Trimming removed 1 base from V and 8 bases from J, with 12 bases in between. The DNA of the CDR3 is TGTGCCAGCAGCCAAGGGACACCTGGGTATGAGCAGTTCTTC. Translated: CASSQGTPGYEQFF.

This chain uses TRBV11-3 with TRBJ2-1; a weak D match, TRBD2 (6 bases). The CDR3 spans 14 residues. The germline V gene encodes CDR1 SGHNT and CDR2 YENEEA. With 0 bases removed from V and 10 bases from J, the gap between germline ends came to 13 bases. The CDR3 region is CASSLDRERAEQFF. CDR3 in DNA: TGTGCCAGCAGCTTAGATCGAGAGCGGGCAGAGCAGTTCTTC.

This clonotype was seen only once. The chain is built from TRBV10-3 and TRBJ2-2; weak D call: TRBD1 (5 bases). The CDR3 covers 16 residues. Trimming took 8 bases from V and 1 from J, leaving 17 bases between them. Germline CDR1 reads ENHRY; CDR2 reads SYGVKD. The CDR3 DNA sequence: TGTGCCATCGGCCGTGACTGGGGCGTGAACACCGGGGAGCTGTTTTTT. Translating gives CAIGRDWGVNTGELFF.

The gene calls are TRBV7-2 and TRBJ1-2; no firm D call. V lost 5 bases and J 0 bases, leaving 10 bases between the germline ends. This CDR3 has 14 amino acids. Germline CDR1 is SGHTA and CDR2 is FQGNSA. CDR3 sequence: CASSPQLSNYGYTF. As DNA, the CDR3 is TGTGCCAGCAGCCCCCAGTTATCTAACTATGGCTACACCTTC. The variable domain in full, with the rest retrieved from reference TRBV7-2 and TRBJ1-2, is GAGVSQSPSNKVTEKGKDVELRCDPISGHTALYWYRQSLGQGLEFLIYFQGNSAPDKSGLPSDRFSAERTGGSVSTLTIQRTQQEDSAVYLCASSPQLSNYGYTFGSGTRLTVV.

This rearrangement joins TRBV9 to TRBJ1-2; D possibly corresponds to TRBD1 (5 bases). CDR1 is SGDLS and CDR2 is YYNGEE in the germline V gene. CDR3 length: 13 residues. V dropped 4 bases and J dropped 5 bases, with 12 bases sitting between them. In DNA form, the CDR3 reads TGTGCCAGCAGCCACGACGGGGGATATGGCTACACCTTC. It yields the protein CASSHDGGYGYTF.

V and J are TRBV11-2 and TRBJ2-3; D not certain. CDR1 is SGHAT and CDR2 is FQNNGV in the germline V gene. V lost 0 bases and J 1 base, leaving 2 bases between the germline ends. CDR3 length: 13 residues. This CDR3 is CASSLERTDTQYF. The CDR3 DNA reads TGTGCCAGCAGCTTAGAGCGCACAGATACGCAGTATTTT.

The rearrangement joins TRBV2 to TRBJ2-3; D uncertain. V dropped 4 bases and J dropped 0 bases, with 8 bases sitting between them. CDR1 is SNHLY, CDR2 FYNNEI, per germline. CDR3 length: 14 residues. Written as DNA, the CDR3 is TGTGCCAGCAGTGTTTTAAGAAGCACAGATACGCAGTATTTT. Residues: CASSVLRSTDTQYF.

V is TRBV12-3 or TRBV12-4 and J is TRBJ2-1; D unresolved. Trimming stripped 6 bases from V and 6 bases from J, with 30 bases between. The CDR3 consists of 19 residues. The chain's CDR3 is CASSLARTSLISAINEQFF. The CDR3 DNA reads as TGTGCCAGCAGCCTGGCCCGGACCTCTTTAATCAGCGCTATCAATGAGCAGTTCTTC.

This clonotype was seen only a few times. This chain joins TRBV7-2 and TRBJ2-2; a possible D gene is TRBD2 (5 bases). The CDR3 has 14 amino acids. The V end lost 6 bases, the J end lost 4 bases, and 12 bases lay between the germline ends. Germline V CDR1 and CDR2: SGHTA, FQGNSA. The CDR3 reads CASRVSVGTGELFF. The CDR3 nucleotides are TGTGCCAGCAGGGTTAGCGTGGGCACCGGGGAGCTGTTTTTT.

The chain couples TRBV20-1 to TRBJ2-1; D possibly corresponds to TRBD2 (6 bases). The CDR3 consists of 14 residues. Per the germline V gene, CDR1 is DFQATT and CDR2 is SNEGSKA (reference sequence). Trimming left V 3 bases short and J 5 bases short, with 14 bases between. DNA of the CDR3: TGCAGTGCTAGCGGCGCGCGGGGTGACAATGAGCAGTTCTTC. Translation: CSASGARGDNEQFF.